These T cell receptor beta chains were read from a single sample in a study of cytotoxic CD8 clonotypes in ibrutinib-treated CLL. TCRdb's table, derived via immunoSEQ multiplex PCR, lists solely in-frame clones and lacks some. The data show around 310,000 clones, roughly 80% seen once. The starting material was PBMCs, obtained before ibrutinib treatment. Source of these receptors: a human donor with chronic lymphocytic leukemia. Each CDR3 is given with its conserved first and last residue. D genes are given only for firm matches. The size of a clone is reported for some rows only, either as once, few or many, or as a class for expanded clones.

d_call	j_call	v_call	clone_size	cdr3_nt	cdr3_aa
.	TRBJ1-1	TRBV7-8	.	TGTGCCAGCAGCTTGAGCAGGATGAACACTGAAGCTTTCTTT	CASSLSRMNTEAFF
.	TRBJ2-3	TRBV28	.	TGTGCCAGCAGTCCACTCGCGGGGAGTGTCACAGATACGCAGTATTTT	CASSPLAGSVTDTQYF
.	TRBJ2-3	TRBV15	.	TGTGCCACCAGCAGAGTCCACTACGACACAGATACGCAGTATTTT	CATSRVHYDTDTQYF
.	TRBJ1-2	TRBV11-2	.	TGTGCCAGCAGCATGGAAGTGGACGTGAACTATGGCTACACCTTC	CASSMEVDVNYGYTF
TRBD1	TRBJ2-2	TRBV5-1	.	TGCGCCAGCAGCTTGGATTATAGTCAGGGGGCCACCGGGGAGCTGTTTTTT	CASSLDYSQGATGELFF
.	TRBJ1-5	TRBV5-6	.	TGTGCCAGCAGCTTGTTTTTTACCCCCATTTATAGCAATCAGCCCCAGCATTTT	CASSLFFTPIYSNQPQHF
.	TRBJ1-1	TRBV10-1	.	TGCGCCAGCCCCCAGGGCTATAAGAACACTGAAGCTTTCTTT	CASPQGYKNTEAFF
.	TRBJ2-6	TRBV11-3	once	TGTACCAGCAGCTTTTATGGGGCCAACGTCCTGACTTTC	CTSSFYGANVLTF
.	TRBJ1-2	TRBV30	.	TGTGCCTGGTCTGGGAGCTCCTATGGCTACACCTTC	CAWSGSSYGYTF
TRBD1	TRBJ1-2	TRBV4-1	.	TGCGCCAGCAGCCAACAGGGGGCCGGCTATGGCTACACCTTC	CASSQQGAGYGYTF
.	TRBJ2-1	TRBV5-1	.	TGCGCCAGCAGCTTCCCCGGCTCCTACAATGAGCAGTTCTTC	CASSFPGSYNEQFF
TRBD1	TRBJ1-5	TRBV28	.	TGTGCCAGCAGGCCGGGACAGGGATATCAGCCCCAGCATTTT	CASRPGQGYQPQHF
TRBD1	TRBJ2-2	TRBV18	.	TGTGCCAGCTCATCCGGGACAGGGGTCGGCGGGGAGCTGTTTTTT	CASSSGTGVGGELFF
.	TRBJ2-3	TRBV11-3	.	TGTGCCAGCAGCTCCACTGGGGGGCCCCGGGATACGCAGTATTTT	CASSSTGGPRDTQYF
.	TRBJ1-4	TRBV15	few	TGTGCCACCAGCAGAGATTCTTCGGATGGGCGAGCGGTGTTTTTT	CATSRDSSDGRAVFF
TRBD2	TRBJ2-7	TRBV2	.	TGTGCCAGCACTCGTAGCGGGATGGGCACCTACGAGCAGTACTTC	CASTRSGMGTYEQYF